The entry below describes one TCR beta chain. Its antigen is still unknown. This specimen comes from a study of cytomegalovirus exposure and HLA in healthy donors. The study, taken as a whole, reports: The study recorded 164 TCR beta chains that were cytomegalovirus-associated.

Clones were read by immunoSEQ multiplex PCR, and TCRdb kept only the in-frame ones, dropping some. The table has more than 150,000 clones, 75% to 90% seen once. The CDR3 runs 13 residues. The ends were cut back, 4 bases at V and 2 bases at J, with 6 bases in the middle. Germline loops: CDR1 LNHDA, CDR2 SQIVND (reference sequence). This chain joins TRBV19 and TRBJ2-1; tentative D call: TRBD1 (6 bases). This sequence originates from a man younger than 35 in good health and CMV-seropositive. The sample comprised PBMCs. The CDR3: CASSRGPYNEQFF. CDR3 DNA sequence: TGTGCCAGTAGTAGGGGGCCCTACAATGAGCAGTTCTTC.